This TCR beta chain came from a study of regulatory T cells in long-lasting Graves disease. The authors built TCR beta libraries using iRepertoire HTBI primers and Arm-PCR of CDR3 regions. From the multiplex PCR reads, TCRdb called clonotypes with MiXCR, one entry per CDR3 protein. The table lists about 470,000 distinct CDR3 sequences, about 15% of them singletons. In this sample, this clonotype turned up many times. Time point of the sample: newly diagnosed GD, antithyroid drugs for less than 3 months. Researchers made the TCR library from RNA that was extracted from PBMCs. The same specimen was also included in a second study, on T cells in Graves' hyperthyroidism and ophthalmopathy. That report adds: Any patient presenting with uncontrolled infection, other autoimmune disease, pregnancy or lactation was left out. Separation of ophthalmopathy from stable hyperthyroidism was achieved by a 13 V-J model.

The sequencing here drew on peripheral blood mononuclear cells (PBMCs), taken at new diagnosis, from a patient treated with antithyroid drugs. The receptor was derived from a woman aged 30 to 39 with Graves disease.

CDR3 nucleotide sequence: TGTGCCAGCAGTTACTTCGGACTAGCGATTTACACAGATACGCAGTATTTT. Translating it yields CASSYFGLAIYTDTQYF. The V gene is TRBV6-5, the J gene TRBJ2-3, with 9 bases that match TRBD2. Germline CDR1 is MNHEY and CDR2 is SVGAGI. With V trimmed by 1 base and J by 2 bases, 7 bases remained unmatched. CDR3 length: 17 amino acids.